The rows below give T cell receptor beta chains drawn from one sample of a study of T-cell memory formation after mild COVID-19. TCRdb passed the 5' RACE reads through MiXCR, listing each CDR3 protein once. The repertoire includes fewer than 250,000 distinct CDR3 sequences, more than 25% of them detected once, and about an eighth sits in the top ten. The sample comprised PBMCs or a T cell subset sorted from them (not recorded which). These receptors all stem from an adult woman who had mild COVID-19 (a few samples of this study predate the infection). Cell type and time point are not known. The CDR3 runs from the conserved cysteine through the conserved F or W. D genes are given only for firm matches. A clone size is listed for some rows: how often the clone was seen (once, few, many), or a class if it is expanded.

abundance,v_gene,j_gene,d_gene,CDR3aa,CDR3nt
few,TRBV29-1,TRBJ2-6,TRBD1,CSVRVTGSGANVLTF,TGCAGCGTCCGGGTGACAGGGTCTGGGGCCAACGTCCTGACTTTC
-,TRBV29-1,TRBJ2-1,TRBD2,CSVLGTSGSYNEQFF,TGCAGCGTTCTAGGGACTAGCGGATCCTACAATGAGCAGTTCTTC
-,TRBV7-9,TRBJ2-1,TRBD1,CASNTQGANEQFF,TGTGCCAGCAACACTCAGGGGGCGAATGAGCAGTTCTTC
-,TRBV20-1,TRBJ1-2,TRBD1,CSAGGTGPWSYGYTF,TGCAGTGCTGGGGGGACAGGGCCATGGTCCTATGGCTACACCTTC
-,TRBV14,TRBJ2-1,TRBD2,CASSTPGLAGYLRSYNEQFF,TGTGCCAGCAGCACACCGGGACTAGCGGGATATCTCCGCTCCTACAATGAGCAGTTCTTC
-,TRBV20-1,TRBJ1-5,-,CSARDRISNQPQHF,TGCAGTGCTAGAGATCGGATCAGCAATCAGCCCCAGCATTTT
few,TRBV3-1,TRBJ2-6,TRBD1,CASATGVAGANVLTF,TGTGCCAGCGCCACAGGGGTTGCTGGGGCCAACGTCCTGACTTTC
-,TRBV11-3,TRBJ2-3,-,CASSLQGPSDTQYF,TGTGCCAGCAGCTTACAGGGCCCTTCAGATACGCAGTATTTT
-,TRBV6-5,TRBJ1-6,TRBD1,CASSQGVPYSPLHF,TGTGCCAGCAGCCAGGGGGTACCTTATTCACCCCTCCACTTT
-,TRBV2,TRBJ1-3,TRBD1,CASSYEVGQGDGNTIYF,TGTGCCAGCAGTTACGAAGTCGGACAGGGGGACGGAAACACCATATATTTT
few,TRBV12-3/TRBV12-4,TRBJ2-7,-,CASSLVSGSYEQYF,TGTGCCAGCAGTTTGGTGAGTGGCTCCTACGAGCAGTACTTC